The following is a T cell receptor beta chain sequence with its context. Its antigen is undetermined. This sample stems from a study of PD-L1 blockade in urothelial cancer. Study overall: Prior exposure to chemotherapy in patients amounted to 0 to 3 regimens received. Specimens of blood held a median count of approximately 150,000 T cells. General observations from the study: Enhanced expansion of tumor-associated blood clones at 3 weeks characterized durable-benefit patients.

This CDR3 region has 13 residues. Between the trimmed V and J ends, which lost 4 bases and 0 bases, there was a span of 8 bases. The germline CDR1 and CDR2 sequences are SGHRS and YFSETQ. Time point reported: pretreatment peripheral blood. Locally advanced or metastatic urothelial carcinoma was present in patients. Assay used: immunoSEQ multiplex PCR; TCRdb lists only in-frame clones, some missing. In the table there are fewer than 40,000 clones, approximately 93% of which are singletons. This rearrangement joins TRBV5-1 to TRBJ2-7, with no clear D. This TCR came from a woman aged 60-70 years with urothelial cancer. Sequenced material: PBMCs, taken around atezolizumab (anti-PD-L1) treatment. The CDR3 spells CASSLDTSYEQYF. The CDR3, as DNA: TGCGCCAGCAGCCTTGACACCTCCTACGAGCAGTACTTC. Looking up the rest from reference TRBV5-1 and TRBJ2-7 gives the full variable domain: KAGVTQTPRYLIKTRGQQVTLSCSPISGHRSVSWYQQTPGQGLQFLFEYFSETQRNKGNFPGRFSGRQFSNSRSEMNVSTLELGDSALYLCASSLDTSYEQYFGPGTRLTVT.